These T cell receptor beta chains were read from a single sample in a study of type 1 regulatory T cells. TCRdb re-called the reads through MiXCR, storing one row per CDR3 protein. The table has over 90,000 distinct CDR3 sequences, around a third seen once. Sequencing input: CD4+ T cells, either the whole sample or a sorted fraction (not recorded which). The receptor source for this set is a human donor in good health. CDR3s include the opening cysteine and the closing phenylalanine or tryptophan. Each record gives: J gene, CDR3 length, V gene, CDR3 protein.

>TRBJ2-2|14|TRBV29-1
CSVLRGSNTGELFF
>TRBJ2-1|14|TRBV6-2/TRBV6-3
CASSRQSGNAEQFF
>TRBJ2-3|15|TRBV4-1
CASSQRDRGRDTQYF
>TRBJ2-4|16|TRBV5-1
CASSQDAPRLKNIQYF
>TRBJ2-2|14|TRBV29-1
CSVARSGRAGELFF
>TRBJ2-2|16|TRBV5-5
CASRRPGTKNTGELFF
>TRBJ2-1|16|TRBV9
CASSGNDRALQNEQFF
>TRBJ2-1|13|TRBV20-1
CRVLAGDRNEQFF
>TRBJ2-3|15|TRBV6-2/TRBV6-3
CASSYSADATDTQYF
>TRBJ1-6|14|TRBV19
CASTDRSGHSPLHF
>TRBJ2-2|15|TRBV3-1
CASSQRRDVTGELFF
>TRBJ1-1|16|TRBV3-1
CASSQTDRGQNTEAFF
>TRBJ2-7|11|TRBV19
CASRTGGNTYF
>TRBJ2-2|16|TRBV7-2
CASSLAEGANTGELFF
>TRBJ2-3|14|TRBV20-1
CSATGTGSTDTQYF
>TRBJ2-2|14|TRBV7-3
CASSQQEVTGELFF
>TRBJ2-4|13|TRBV19
CASSMARGDIQYF
>TRBJ2-1|17|TRBV24-1
CATSDARGTGGGSEQFF
>TRBJ2-7|16|TRBV11-2
CASSEGGLQSSYEQYF
>TRBJ2-7|13|TRBV24-1
CATSPSGAYEQYF
>TRBJ1-1|13|TRBV19
CASSITANTEAFF
>TRBJ2-7|13|TRBV5-4
CASSLKGSYEQYF
>TRBJ2-5|13|TRBV29-1
CSVGGSGPLTQYF
>TRBJ2-5|13|TRBV6-1
CASRGQGQETQYF
>TRBJ2-7|14|TRBV12-3/TRBV12-4
CASSLYSGSNEQYF
>TRBJ2-1|13|TRBV20-1
CSAIESPYNEQFF
>TRBJ2-1|13|TRBV7-2
CASRLPPDNEQFF
>TRBJ2-1|15|TRBV5-6
CASIVEDEFYNEQFF
>TRBJ2-2|17|TRBV15
CATSSFARTDNTGELFF